This TCR beta chain was captured by sequencing in a study of patients and donors after allogeneic stem cell transplantation. TCRdb reprocessed the RT-PCR reads with MiXCR, giving one entry per CDR3 protein. The table shows about a million distinct CDR3 sequences, with roughly 18% occurring only once. This CDR3 spans 13 amino acids. The germline V gene has CDR1 DFQATT and CDR2 SNEGSKA (reference sequence). Trimming took 4 bases from V and 3 from J, leaving 11 bases between them. The source is a human donor who was either an allogeneic HSCT recipient or a stem cell or donor lymphocyte infusion donor (not recorded which). It is not recorded whose cells these are; they may come from a transplant donor. The chain uses TRBV20-1 and TRBJ2-3, with a possible D match to TRBD2 (5 bases). The source material was blood, either unsorted or a sorted T cell fraction (not recorded which). This CDR3 is CSANPAGTDTQYF. The CDR3 DNA reads TGCAGTGCTAATCCGGCGGGTACAGATACGCAGTATTTT.